This T cell receptor beta chain was recorded in a study of human T cells and chemical hapten exposure. Study as a whole: The sensitizing agent was 2% DPC, placed on around 2 cm by around 2 cm of upper inner arm skin. Slight differences in pooled library volume were the main source of varying TCR yields across samples.

Documented time point: patch test 3, about 24 weeks after DPC sensitization. Treatment described: therapeutic diphenylcyclopropenone sensitization with weekly scalp DPC. TCRdb recomputed calls from the RACE reads with MiXCR, one row per CDR3 protein. The table includes about 160,000 distinct CDR3 sequences, roughly 26% detected once. Germline-derived CDR1 and CDR2 are LGHNA and YNFKEQ. This CDR3 is built from 16 residues. Trimming stripped 5 bases from V and 0 bases from J, with 17 bases between. Findings and limits, study-wide: Relative to control repertoires, expanded TCRs gave rise to significantly more large CDR3 similarity clusters.

Worth noting for this clonotype: The antigen is unknown.

The V gene is TRBV4-2, the J gene TRBJ2-7, with D perhaps matching TRBD2 (6 bases). This specimen was whole blood, taken in connection with sensitization to the hapten diphenylcyclopropenone (DPC). This sequence originates from a woman under 30 with alopecia areata. Some clones in this sample may be carry-over from other donors' samples. The CDR3 region has the DNA TGTGCCAGCAGCGCACGAGGCGGGGATAGCTCCTACGAGCAGTACTTC. This sequence encodes CASSARGGDSSYEQYF.